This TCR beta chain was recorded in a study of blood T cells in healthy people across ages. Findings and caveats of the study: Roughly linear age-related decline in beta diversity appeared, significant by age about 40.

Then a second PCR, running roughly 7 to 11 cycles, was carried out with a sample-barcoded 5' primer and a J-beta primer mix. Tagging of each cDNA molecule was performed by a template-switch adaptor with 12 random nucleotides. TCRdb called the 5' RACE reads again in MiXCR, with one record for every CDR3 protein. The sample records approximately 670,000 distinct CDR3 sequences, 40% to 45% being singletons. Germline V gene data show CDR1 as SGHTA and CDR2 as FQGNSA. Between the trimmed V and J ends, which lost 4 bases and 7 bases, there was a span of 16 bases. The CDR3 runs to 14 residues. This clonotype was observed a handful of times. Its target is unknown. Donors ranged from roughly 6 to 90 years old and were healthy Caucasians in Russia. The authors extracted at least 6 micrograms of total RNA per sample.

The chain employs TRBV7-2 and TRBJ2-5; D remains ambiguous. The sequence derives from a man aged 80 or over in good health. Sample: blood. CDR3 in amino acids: CASSSADGLGTQYF. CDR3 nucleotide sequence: TGTGCCAGCAGCTCCGCGGACGGCCTTGGGACCCAGTACTTC.